What follows are 26 T cell receptor beta chains derived from one specimen sequenced in a study of human T cells and chemical hapten exposure. TCRdb reprocessed the RACE reads with MiXCR, giving one entry per CDR3 protein. The sample consists of roughly 260,000 distinct CDR3 sequences, approximately 8.4% of them appearing once. Time point indicated: pre-sensitization, week 0. Treatment in this sample: therapeutic diphenylcyclopropenone sensitization with weekly scalp DPC. The specimen was whole blood, collected in connection with sensitization to the hapten diphenylcyclopropenone (DPC). All receptors derive from a woman in her 40s with alopecia areata. Some clones in this sample may be carry-over from other donors' samples.

This chain joins TRBV3-1 and TRBJ2-3; D is undetermined. The CDR3 length is 16 residues. Germline CDR1 LGHDT, CDR2 YNNKEL (reference sequence). V lost 6 bases to trimming and J lost 0 bases, with 16 bases between them. The CDR3 region is CASSPRPIASTDTQYF. The CDR3 bases are TGTGCCAGCAGTCCCCGACCTATAGCTAGCACAGATACGCAGTATTTT.

V usage is TRBV4-3 and J usage is TRBJ1-4; TRBD1 is a possible D gene (5 bases). The CDR3 totals 15 residues. V dropped 1 base and J dropped 8 bases, with 14 bases sitting between them. Germline lookup yields CDR1 LGHNA and CDR2 YSLEER. CDR3 nucleotides: TGCGCCAGCAGCCAAGGGGCAGGGTGGGACGAAAAACTGTTTTTT. Protein product: CASSQGAGWDEKLFF.

There are a few counts of this clonotype. This chain connects TRBV7-9 to TRBJ2-5, with D possibly TRBD1 on 6 matching bases. The V end was cut by 5 bases, the J end by 7 bases, with 17 bases between. Per the germline V gene, CDR1 is SEHNR and CDR2 is FQNEAQ (reference sequence). CDR3 size: 14 residues. The CDR3 bases are TGTGCCAGCAGCCAGGGTAGAGAGACAGGGACCCAGTACTTC. Residues: CASSQGRETGTQYF.

This clonotype was seen more than once but under ten times. The chain joins TRBV7-2 to TRBJ1-2; D gene uncertain. The ends were cut back, 0 bases at V and 5 bases at J, with 10 bases in the middle. CDR1 is SGHTA, CDR2 FQGNSA, per germline. The CDR3 consists of 14 residues. CDR3 region: CASSLADTGYGYTF. In DNA, the CDR3 is TGTGCCAGCAGCTTAGCCGACACGGGTTATGGCTACACCTTC. The full variable domain, its missing parts supplied by reference TRBV7-2 and TRBJ1-2, is GAGVSQSPSNKVTEKGKDVELRCDPISGHTALYWYRQSLGQGLEFLIYFQGNSAPDKSGLPSDRFSAERTGGSVSTLTIQRTQQEDSAVYLCASSLADTGYGYTFGSGTRLTVV.

This clonotype came up many times. The chain recombines TRBV29-1 with TRBJ2-2, with a weak D call TRBD2 (6 bases). V dropped 7 bases and J dropped 6 bases, with 15 bases sitting between them. The germline V gene encodes CDR1 SQVTM and CDR2 ANQGSEA. This CDR3 region has 13 residues. In nucleotides, the CDR3 is TGCAGCGCCTCGGAAGGAGGGCCCGGGGAGCTGTTTTTT. This sequence encodes CSASEGGPGELFF.

This clonotype was counted between two and nine times. This chain connects TRBV27 to TRBJ2-1; D unclear. CDR1 is MNHEY, CDR2 SMNVEV, per germline (reference sequence). The CDR3 runs 14 residues. The ends were cut back, 0 bases at V and 12 bases at J, with 15 bases in the middle. The CDR3 DNA follows: TGTGCCAGCAGTTTATCTCCCTCACGCCCGGGGCAGTTCTTC. This sequence encodes CASSLSPSRPGQFF.

This chain joins TRBV30 and TRBJ2-1, with D possibly called TRBD1 or TRBD2 (5 bases each). CDR3 length: 16 amino acids. Germline CDR1 reads GTSNPN; CDR2 reads SVGIG (reference sequence). V gave up 0 bases and J gave up 1 base, with 13 bases separating them. CDR3 in DNA: TGTGCCTGGAGTGTACGGGGCGTTCTTTCCTACAATGAGCAGTTCTTC. It is translated as CAWSVRGVLSYNEQFF.

This clonotype has only a few counts. The J gene is TRBJ2-7, the V gene TRBV20-1, with D unresolved. The CDR3 sequence is 13 residues long. Germline V lookup: CDR1 DFQATT, CDR2 SNEGSKA (reference sequence). The ends were cut back, 4 bases at V and 0 bases at J, with 10 bases in the middle. The CDR3 DNA reads as TGCAGTGCTACGGCCGAGAGCTCCTACGAGCAGTACTTC. Its protein product is CSATAESSYEQYF.

This clonotype was observed a handful of times. The chain employs TRBV2 and TRBJ2-7, with 12 bases that match TRBD1. Germline CDR1 and CDR2: SNHLY and FYNNEI. J gave up 6 bases and V 5 bases, and 8 bases lay outside the gene matches. CDR3 size: 15 residues. The CDR3 DNA sequence: TGTGCCAGCAGTCAGTTGGGACAGGGGGCTAGCGAGCAGTACTTC. Translated: CASSQLGQGASEQYF.

The chain employs TRBV6-5 and TRBJ1-1, with D hard to call. CDR1 and CDR2 from the germline V gene are MNHEY and SVGAGI. The length of the CDR3 is 14 residues. Trimming left V 4 bases short and J 0 bases short, with 9 bases between. CDR3: CASSSRSLNTEAFF. The CDR3 DNA reads as TGTGCCAGCAGTTCCAGGTCCTTGAACACTGAAGCTTTCTTT.

V is TRBV4-3 and J is TRBJ1-5; D gene uncertain. V dropped 0 bases and J dropped 1 base, with 7 bases sitting between them. This CDR3 region has 15 residues. Germline V gene sequence: CDR1 LGHNA, CDR2 YSLEER. This CDR3 is CASSQDWRSNQPQHF. The CDR3 coding sequence is TGCGCCAGCAGCCAAGATTGGAGAAGCAATCAGCCCCAGCATTTT.

The rearrangement links TRBV7-3 to TRBJ1-2; no definite D call. The V end was cut by 5 bases, the J end by 1 base, with 14 bases between. CDR3 length equals 15 residues. Germline values: CDR1 SGHTA, CDR2 FQGTGA. Here the CDR3 DNA reads TGTGCCAGCAGCCCGAACCCGGGAGTTAACTATGGCTACACCTTC. Protein product: CASSPNPGVNYGYTF.

In this sample, this clonotype turned up many times. This sequence joins TRBV6-6 and TRBJ1-2; 8 bases line up with TRBD1. Germline V gene lookup returns CDR1 MNHNY and CDR2 SVGAGI (reference sequence). The CDR3 is 14 residues long. The V and J ends lost 7 bases and 5 bases, in that order; junction bases with no gene match: 9. In DNA form, the CDR3 reads TGTGCCAGCACCCTGGGGACAGGCCTTTATGGCTACACCTTC. Protein product: CASTLGTGLYGYTF.

The gene calls are TRBV15 and TRBJ2-7; no firm D call. CDR1 and CDR2 (germline): LNHNV, YYDKDF (reference sequence). Deletions cut 5 bases from V and 1 base from J, with 12 bases between. The CDR3 covers 14 residues. Here the CDR3 DNA reads TGTGCCACCAGCGTGAACGCAGTGTCCTACGAGCAGTACTTC. This codes for CATSVNAVSYEQYF.

Ten or more counts support this clonotype. The chain joins TRBV4-3 to TRBJ1-4, with a possible D match to TRBD1 (6 bases). Trimming removed 2 bases at V and 5 bases at J, with 9 bases between. The CDR3 loop spans 14 amino acids. From germline, CDR1 is LGHNA and CDR2 YSLEER. CDR3 bases: TGCGCCAGCAGCCAACAGGGGCAGAATGAAAAACTGTTTTTT. The encoded protein is CASSQQGQNEKLFF.

This clonotype has a handful of counts. This sequence joins TRBV5-1 and TRBJ1-4; D possibly corresponds to TRBD1 (5 bases). The CDR3 has 17 residues. CDR1 and CDR2 (germline): SGHRS, YFSETQ. The V and J ends lost 0 bases and 0 bases respectively, with 12 bases between them. CDR3: CASSLGGASATNEKLFF. For the CDR3, the DNA is TGCGCCAGCAGCTTGGGCGGGGCATCGGCAACTAATGAAAAACTGTTTTTT.

This chain joins TRBV20-1 and TRBJ2-2; TRBD2 matches 11 bases. In germline, CDR1 is DFQATT, CDR2 SNEGSKA (reference sequence). The CDR3 contains 15 residues. J lost 0 bases, V lost 7 bases, and 4 bases had no gene match. For the CDR3, the DNA is TGCAGTGTCCTGACTAGCGGGACGAACACCGGGGAGCTGTTTTTT. It translates to CSVLTSGTNTGELFF.

This clonotype has only a few counts. The rearrangement joins TRBV9 to TRBJ2-1; 14 bases are shared with TRBD2. The CDR3 spans 15 residues. Germline-derived CDR1 and CDR2 are SGDLS and YYNGEE. V shed 3 bases, J shed 7 bases, and the junction held 3 bases outside the gene matches. The CDR3, as DNA: TGTGCCAGCAGCGCAGGGACTAGCGGGAGAAATGAGCAGTTCTTC. Translated: CASSAGTSGRNEQFF.

This chain links TRBV4-1 with TRBJ2-1; 8 positions agree with TRBD2. CDR1 is MGHRA and CDR2 is YSYEKL in the germline V gene. The V segment lost 2 bases and the J segment 0 bases; nucleotides outside the gene matches: 3. The CDR3 is made up of 16 amino acids. The CDR3 nucleotides are TGCGCCAGCAGCCAAACCGGGACTAGCTCCTACAATGAGCAGTTCTTC. Protein sequence: CASSQTGTSSYNEQFF.

This clonotype occurred many times. The V gene is TRBV13, the J gene TRBJ1-6, with 7 positions matching TRBD1. J lost 7 bases, V lost 4 bases, and 7 bases had no gene match. Germline CDR1 PRHDT, CDR2 FYEKMQ (reference sequence). The CDR3 contains 15 residues. CDR3 in amino acids: CASSSYRGPNSPLHF. The CDR3, as DNA: TGTGCCAGCAGCTCATACAGGGGCCCGAATTCACCCCTCCACTTT.

This clonotype showed up just a few times. The chain couples TRBV4-3 to TRBJ1-1; no clear D. Per germline, CDR1 LGHNA and CDR2 YSLEER. V shed 0 bases and J shed 5 bases, with 13 bases lying between them. The CDR3 contains 15 residues. CDR3 sequence (DNA): TGCGCCAGCAGCCAAGAAGTTGTCGGGCAGACTGAAGCTTTCTTT. This sequence encodes CASSQEVVGQTEAFF.

Ten or more counts support this clonotype. The chain is built from TRBV7-2 and TRBJ2-3, with no clear D. Germline CDR1 is SGHTA and CDR2 is FQGNSA. V dropped 1 base and J dropped 0 bases, with 5 bases sitting between them. The CDR3 is made up of 14 amino acids. The CDR3 nucleotides are TGTGCCAGCAGCTTAGGATTTAGCACAGATACGCAGTATTTT. Amino acid sequence: CASSLGFSTDTQYF.

This clonotype has just a few counts. This rearrangement joins TRBV3-1 to TRBJ1-6, with TRBD1 matching over 9 bases. Germline V gives CDR1 LGHDT, CDR2 YNNKEL (reference sequence). Trimming took 0 bases from V and 7 from J; bases not matched to a gene: 4. CDR3 size: 16 residues. Here the CDR3 DNA reads TGTGCCAGCAGCCAAGATTGGGGACAGGGCAATTCACCCCTCCACTTT. Translated, it gives CASSQDWGQGNSPLHF.

The rearrangement joins TRBV7-2 to TRBJ2-4; D unclear. Trimming cost V 2 bases and J 7 bases, with 15 bases left between them. Germline V gives CDR1 SGHTA, CDR2 FQGNSA. CDR3 length equals 15 residues. CDR3 sequence reads: CASSLIKGSRNIQYF. The CDR3 region has the DNA TGTGCCAGCAGCTTAATCAAGGGAAGTCGGAACATTCAGTACTTC.

This clonotype was seen only a few times. The chain links TRBV20-1 to TRBJ2-1; 10 bases fit TRBD1. J gave up 8 bases and V 4 bases, and 8 bases lay outside the gene matches. In germline, CDR1 is DFQATT, CDR2 SNEGSKA (reference sequence). The CDR3 is 14 residues long. CDR3 sequence: CSAKGDRGTYEQFF. CDR3 bases: TGCAGTGCTAAGGGGGACAGGGGCACGTATGAGCAGTTCTTC.

This clonotype was picked up many times. The rearrangement joins TRBV4-1 to TRBJ2-2; 10 bases are a match to TRBD2. CDR1 is MGHRA and CDR2 is YSYEKL in the germline V gene. V was clipped by 3 bases and J by 1 base; unmatched bases: 5. The CDR3 spans 17 residues. The CDR3 sequence: CASSQIAGGRNTGELFF. DNA for the CDR3: TGCGCCAGCAGCCAGATAGCGGGAGGCCGGAACACCGGGGAGCTGTTTTTT.